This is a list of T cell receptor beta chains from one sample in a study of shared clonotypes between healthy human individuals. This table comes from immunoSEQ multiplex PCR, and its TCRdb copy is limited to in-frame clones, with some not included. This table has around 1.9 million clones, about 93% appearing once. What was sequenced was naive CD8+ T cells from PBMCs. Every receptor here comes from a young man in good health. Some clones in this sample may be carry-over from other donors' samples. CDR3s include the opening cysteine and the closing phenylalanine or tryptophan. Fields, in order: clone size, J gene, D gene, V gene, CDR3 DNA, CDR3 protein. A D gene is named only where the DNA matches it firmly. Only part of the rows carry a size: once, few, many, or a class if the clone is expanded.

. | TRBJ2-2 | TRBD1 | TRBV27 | TGTGCCAGCAGTTTAAAGGGACAGGTCGGGGAGCTGTTTTTT | CASSLKGQVGELFF
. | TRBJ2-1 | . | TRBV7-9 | TGTGCCAGCAGCTTAGTGGGGGTGGCTTACAATGAGCAGTTCTTC | CASSLVGVAYNEQFF
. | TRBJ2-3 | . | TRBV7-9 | TGTGCCAGCAGCGGGGGCGAATATCCCAGCACAGATACGCAGTATTTT | CASSGGEYPSTDTQYF
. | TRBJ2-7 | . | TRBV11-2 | TGTGCCAGCAGCTTCGGCGGACCCGAGCAGTACTTC | CASSFGGPEQYF
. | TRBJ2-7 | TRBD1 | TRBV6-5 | TGTGCCAGCAGTAACGGACAGGGCCTCACCTACGAGCAGTACTTC | CASSNGQGLTYEQYF
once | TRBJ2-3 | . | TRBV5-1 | TGCGCCAGCAGCTTGGATATCGGGGGAAGCGACACAGATACGCAGTATTTT | CASSLDIGGSDTDTQYF
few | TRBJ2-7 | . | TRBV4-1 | TGCGCCAGCAGCCCGGTGGTGCGGGTGGACTACGAGCAGTACTTC | CASSPVVRVDYEQYF
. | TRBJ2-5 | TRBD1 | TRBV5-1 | TGCGCCAGCAGCCGGGACAGCCAAGAGACCCAGTACTTC | CASSRDSQETQYF
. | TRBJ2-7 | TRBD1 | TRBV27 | TGTGCCAGCAGTTTGAGGACAGGGGTCTACGAGCAGTACTTC | CASSLRTGVYEQYF
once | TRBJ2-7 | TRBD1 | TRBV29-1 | TGCAGCGTTAGGGACAGGGGGGCTTCCTCCTACGAGCAGTACTTC | CSVRDRGASSYEQYF
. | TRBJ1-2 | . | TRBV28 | TGTGCCAGCAGGCGGGGGCTAGGGAAAAATGGCTACACCTTC | CASRRGLGKNGYTF
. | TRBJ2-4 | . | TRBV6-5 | TGTGCCAGCCACTCTGGACAGAATTACATTCAGTACTTC | CASHSGQNYIQYF
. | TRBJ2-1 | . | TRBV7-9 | TGTGCCAGCAGCCCAGTTCTCGGGGGGCCCTACAATGAGCAGTTCTTC | CASSPVLGGPYNEQFF
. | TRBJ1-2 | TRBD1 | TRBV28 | TGTGCCAGCAGTCCTCGGACAGGGGGCGCGTATGGCTACACCTTC | CASSPRTGGAYGYTF
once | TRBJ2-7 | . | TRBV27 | TGTGCCAGCAGCTTTGGAGTTACCTACGAGCAGTACTTC | CASSFGVTYEQYF
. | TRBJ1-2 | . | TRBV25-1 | TGTGCCAGCAGTGAAGGGTCGCCCTATGGCTACACCTTC | CASSEGSPYGYTF
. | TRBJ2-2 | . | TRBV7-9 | TGTGCCAGCAGCTCAACTAGCCATATTGACACCGGGGAGCTGTTTTTT | CASSSTSHIDTGELFF
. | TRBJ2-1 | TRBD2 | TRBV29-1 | TGCAGCGTTGACGGTCGGGAGGGTTACAATGAGCAGTTCTTC | CSVDGREGYNEQFF
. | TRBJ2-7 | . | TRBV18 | TGTGCCAGCTCACCAAAATCCGACGAGCAGTACTTC | CASSPKSDEQYF
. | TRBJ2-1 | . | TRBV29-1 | TGCAGCGTCGAGGGGGGTACCTACAATGAGCAGTTCTTC | CSVEGGTYNEQFF
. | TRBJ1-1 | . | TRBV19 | TGTGCCAGTAGTACAGGGGAAGAAGCTTTCTTT | CASSTGEEAFF
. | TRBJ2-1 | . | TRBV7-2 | TGTGCCAGCATTCTCATACGGCGGGGCCCCTCCTACAATGAGCAGTTCTTC | CASILIRRGPSYNEQFF
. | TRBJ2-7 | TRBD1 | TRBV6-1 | TGTGCCAGCAGTGAATCTGTGGGCCCGGGACAGGGGTACTACGAGCAGTACTTC | CASSESVGPGQGYYEQYF
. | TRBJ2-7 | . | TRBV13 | TGTGCCAGCAGCTCACTGGGGAGCTCCTACGAGCAGTACTTC | CASSSLGSSYEQYF
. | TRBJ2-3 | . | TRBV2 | TGTGCCAGCAGGGACTTAGGACGGCTAATGGTAGATACGCAGTATTTT | CASRDLGRLMVDTQYF
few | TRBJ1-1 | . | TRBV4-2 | TGTGCCAGCAGCCAAGATCCGAGGGGAGTTGCTTTCTTT | CASSQDPRGVAFF
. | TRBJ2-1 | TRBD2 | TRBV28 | TGTGCCAGCAGTTTGTCAACTAGCGGGAGGGTGGACAATGAGCAGTTCTTC | CASSLSTSGRVDNEQFF
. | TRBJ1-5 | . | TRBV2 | TGTGCCAGCAGTGGGGACGGCGAATATAGCAATCAGCCCCAGCATTTT | CASSGDGEYSNQPQHF
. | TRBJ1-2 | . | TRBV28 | TGTGCCAGCAGTTTAGCCGGGATCGGCTACACCTTC | CASSLAGIGYTF
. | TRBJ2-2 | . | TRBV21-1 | TGTGCCAGCAGGACGGGACGGAGGGGGTCCGGGGAGCTGTTTTTT | CASRTGRRGSGELFF
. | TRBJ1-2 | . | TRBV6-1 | TGTGGATTAGAGGTCTATGGCTACACCTTC | CGLEVYGYTF
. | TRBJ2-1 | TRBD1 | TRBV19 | TGTGCCAGTGGGAACAGGGGAAGGGTGTATGAGCAGTTCTTC | CASGNRGRVYEQFF
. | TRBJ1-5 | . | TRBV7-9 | TGTGCCAGCAGCTTCCAGAATAGCAATCAGCCCCAGCATTTT | CASSFQNSNQPQHF
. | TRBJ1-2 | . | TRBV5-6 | TGTGCCAGCAGCTCGAACCCCCGACCGCCTCTCTATGGCTACACCTTC | CASSSNPRPPLYGYTF
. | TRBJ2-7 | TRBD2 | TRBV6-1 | TGTGCCGGCAGGGCGGGAGATAGGTACGAGCAGTACTTC | CAGRAGDRYEQYF